This TCR beta chain was captured in a study of shared clonotypes between healthy human individuals. The CDR3 loop spans 13 amino acids. V lost 3 bases and J lost 7, with 10 bases in between. The germline V gene encodes CDR1 SGHDN and CDR2 FVKESK. The table came from immunoSEQ multiplex PCR; TCRdb's copy has only in-frame clones and leaves some out. The sample has around 2.5 million clones, over 85% seen once. This chain uses TRBV14 with TRBJ1-5; D is unclear. The receptor comes from a man between 18 and 35 years old in good health. Some clones in this sample may be carry-over from other donors' samples. Input material: naive CD4+ T cells from PBMCs. Indicated subset: CD45RA+ positively selected. CDR3 DNA sequence: TGTGCCAGCAGCCAGGGCCTTAGGCAGCCCCAGCATTTT. It translates to CASSQGLRQPQHF.